The table lists the clone carrying this T cell receptor (beta chain) with a few counts. Its antigen is undetermined. The record originates from a study of response to subunit inactivated influenza vaccine. Study results and caveats: It was the authors' suggestion that each seasonal influenza vaccination recruits few new T cells.

The CDR3 contains 13 residues. From germline, CDR1 is MNHNY and CDR2 SVGAGI (reference sequence). The V end was cut by 9 bases, the J end by 1 base, with 10 bases between. TCRdb processed the RT-PCR reads anew with MiXCR; each CDR3 protein has one entry. This table has 150,000 to 200,000 distinct CDR3 sequences, less than 15% appearing once. These data were likewise used in another study, on T cells expressing NK-cell markers. That paper notes: What made the TCR beta cDNA was 5'RACE template switching with UMIs. Sorted CD3+CD56-NKG2C+, CD3+CD56+NKG2C+ and CD3+CD56+NKG2C- T cells supplied the TCR beta repertoires. There were seven HCMV-seropositive donors and one seronegative donor among the eight sequenced. The same clonotypes also predominated in the CD3+CD56-NKG2C+ fraction of several donors.

The sequenced sample was CD8+ T cells sorted from PBMCs, obtained less than 13 days after vaccination. The origin of this receptor is a man aged 50 to 60 who received an inactivated influenza vaccine. The chain couples TRBV6-6 to TRBJ1-3, with a tentative D call TRBD1 (5 bases). CDR3 amino acids: CASQGLSGNTIYF. The CDR3 DNA follows: TGTGCCAGTCAGGGTCTTTCTGGAAACACCATATATTTT.